One T cell receptor beta chain is described in this entry. Antigen: not known. TCR beta from blood CD8+ and CD4+ T cells was sequenced. The multiple sclerosis control group consisted of treatment-naive patients whose relapsing-remitting disease, which was either stable or active, fulfilled revised McDonald criteria. Trimming took 7 bases from V and 7 from J; bases not matched to a gene: 13. Germline V gene lookup returns CDR1 SQVTM and CDR2 ANQGSEA. The length of the CDR3 is 14 residues. These data come from a study of CD8 T cells in Susac syndrome. Study-wide results and caveats: As acknowledged by the study, its TCR sequencing and HLA analysis included a relatively small number of individuals.

Random hexamers served to reverse transcribe roughly 0.45 to 1 ug RNA. Across 54 Vbeta and 13 Jbeta, TCR beta CDR3 was amplified with immunoSEQ multiplex PCR. TCRdb itself ran the immunoSEQ multiplex PCR reads through MiXCR, one entry per CDR3 protein. The sample includes a few hundred thousand distinct CDR3 sequences, 95% of them seen just once. The receptor's source is a human donor with multiple sclerosis. The sequenced material came from CD4+ T cells from PBMCs. The chain combines TRBV29-1 with TRBJ2-5; 9 nucleotides match TRBD2. As DNA, the CDR3 is TGCAGCGCGGGACTAGCTCACGGTCTCGGGACCCAGTACTTC. It encodes CSAGLAHGLGTQYF. Using reference TRBV29-1 and TRBJ2-5 for the parts outside the CDR3, the full variable domain is SAVISQKPSRDICQRGTSLTIQCQVDSQVTMMFWYRQQPGQSLTLIATANQGSEATYESGFVIDKFPISRPNLTFSTLTVSNMSPEDSSIYLCSAGLAHGLGTQYFGPGTRLLVL.